These T cell receptor beta chains were read from a single sample in a study of read filtering for tumor transcriptome and immune sequencing. TCRdb analysed the reads with MiXCR anew, one entry per CDR3 protein. The sample holds about 48,000 distinct CDR3 sequences; roughly 19% are singletons and the top ten take just over 15%. The source material was a population of CD138-negative cells sorted from bone marrow. Receptors originate from a donor aged 40 or older with multiple myeloma. Each CDR3 is given with its conserved first and last residue. The D gene is left open where the match is weak. A row's size may be missing; if present it is once, few, many or a size class.

J gene | D gene | clone size | V gene | CDR3 protein | CDR3 DNA
TRBJ1-1 | . | medium-sized | TRBV7-6 | CASSLGQNTEAFF | TGTGCCAGCAGCTTGGGACAGAACACTGAAGCTTTCTTT
TRBJ2-7 | . | . | TRBV5-1 | CASSWVGASYEQYF | TGCGCCAGCAGCTGGGTCGGGGCCTCCTACGAGCAGTACTTC
TRBJ2-3 | . | . | TRBV12-3/TRBV12-4 | CASSLEALRTDTQYF | TGTGCCAGCAGTTTAGAGGCCCTGAGGACAGATACGCAGTATTTT
TRBJ2-2 | TRBD1 | many | TRBV19 | CASKGGQYTGELFF | TGTGCCAGTAAAGGGGGACAGTACACCGGGGAGCTGTTTTTT
TRBJ2-5 | TRBD1 | many | TRBV20-1 | CSASLPIPGTGTAGETQYF | TGCAGTGCGTCCCTTCCTATTCCCGGGACAGGGACCGCCGGGGAGACCCAGTACTTC
TRBJ1-1 | . | many | TRBV18 | CASSQGEDTEAFF | TGTGCCAGCTCACAGGGAGAGGACACTGAAGCTTTCTTT
TRBJ2-7 | TRBD1 | many | TRBV29-1 | CSVEEGGQVSYEQYF | TGCAGCGTTGAGGAAGGGGGACAGGTCAGCTACGAGCAGTACTTC
TRBJ2-2 | . | many | TRBV24-1 | CATSDYGTMNTGELFF | TGTGCCACCAGTGATTATGGGACGATGAACACCGGGGAGCTGTTTTTT
TRBJ2-2 | TRBD2 | . | TRBV28 | CASSSYGRERRTGELFF | TGTGCCAGCAGTTCTTACGGGCGGGAGAGAAGGACCGGGGAGCTGTTTTTT
TRBJ2-7 | . | many | TRBV6-5 | CASSPRGALSSYEQYF | TGTGCCAGCAGTCCTCGGGGGGCCCTGAGCTCCTACGAGCAGTACTTC
TRBJ1-5 | . | few | TRBV19 | CASSILGWRGGSNQPQHF | TGTGCCAGTAGTATACTGGGCTGGAGGGGAGGGAGCAATCAGCCCCAGCATTTT
TRBJ2-1 | TRBD1 | many | TRBV5-1 | CASSLGWDRYNEQFF | TGCGCCAGCAGCTTGGGGTGGGACAGATACAATGAGCAGTTCTTC
TRBJ2-1 | . | few | TRBV9 | CASSPWGTYNEQFF | TGTGCCAGCAGCCCCTGGGGGACCTACAATGAGCAGTTCTTC
TRBJ2-3 | . | many | TRBV5-5 | CASSKITGYTDTQYF | TGTGCCAGCAGCAAAATAACAGGATACACAGATACGCAGTATTTT
TRBJ2-1 | . | medium-sized | TRBV29-1 | CSGAESYNEQFF | TGCAGCGGGGCCGAGAGCTACAATGAGCAGTTCTTC
TRBJ1-1 | . | many | TRBV19 | CATGGRYTEAFF | TGTGCCACCGGGGGGCGCTACACTGAAGCTTTCTTT
TRBJ2-2 | . | many | TRBV7-2 | CASSLRGQNTGELFF | TGTGCCAGCAGCTTAAGGGGACAGAACACCGGGGAGCTGTTTTTT
TRBJ1-6 | . | many | TRBV20-1 | CSARGPGGYNSPLHF | TGCAGTGCTAGAGGCCCGGGAGGGTATAATTCACCCCTCCACTTT
TRBJ2-1 | TRBD2 | many | TRBV6-2/TRBV6-3 | CASSYSLAGASYNEQFF | TGTGCCAGCAGTTACTCTTTAGCGGGTGCCTCCTACAATGAGCAGTTCTTC
TRBJ2-4 | . | many | TRBV20-1 | CSARPLAKNIQYF | TGCAGTGCTAGACCCCTAGCCAAAAACATTCAGTACTTC
TRBJ2-1 | TRBD2 | many | TRBV29-1 | CSVEGGSPEQFF | TGCAGCGTTGAGGGCGGGAGCCCTGAGCAGTTCTTC
TRBJ1-1 | . | many | TRBV12-3/TRBV12-4 | CASNLGAGIGTEAFF | TGTGCCAGCAACCTGGGGGCAGGGATTGGGACTGAAGCTTTCTTT
TRBJ2-2 | . | . | TRBV5-1 | CASSPAQGGELFF | TGCGCCAGCAGCCCGGCCCAAGGAGGGGAGCTGTTTTTT
TRBJ2-1 | TRBD2 | medium-sized | TRBV12-3/TRBV12-4 | CASSTSGSSNEQFF | TGTGCCAGCAGTACTAGCGGGAGTTCGAATGAGCAGTTCTTC
TRBJ1-1 | . | once | TRBV7-9 | CTSSSARDGASEAFF | TGTACCAGCAGCTCCGCAAGAGACGGGGCCTCTGAAGCTTTCTTT
TRBJ2-7 | TRBD2 | . | TRBV30 | CAWSGGGSYEQYF | TGTGCCTGGAGTGGCGGGGGCTCCTACGAGCAGTACTTC
TRBJ1-1 | . | many | TRBV29-1 | CSVGEPVYGGQEAFF | TGCAGCGTTGGAGAGCCCGTGTACGGGGGCCAGGAAGCTTTCTTT
TRBJ2-1 | . | many | TRBV4-1 | CASSQEAVPSDYMIGNEQFF | TGCGCCAGCAGCCAAGAGGCTGTCCCATCAGACTACATGATAGGAAATGAGCAGTTCTTC
TRBJ2-6 | TRBD1 | many | TRBV27 | CASSRDRSSGANVLTF | TGTGCCAGCAGTAGGGACAGGAGCTCTGGGGCCAACGTCCTGACTTTC
TRBJ2-7 | . | few | TRBV3-1 | CASSLSATAPYEQYF | TGTGCCAGCAGCCTTAGCGCGACAGCCCCCTACGAGCAGTACTTC
TRBJ2-5 | . | many | TRBV7-9 | CASSLSSVQETQYF | TGTGCCAGCAGCCTCTCGTCTGTTCAAGAGACCCAGTACTTC
TRBJ2-7 | . | many | TRBV20-1 | CSASGLDAYEQYF | TGCAGTGCTAGTGGTTTGGATGCCTACGAGCAGTACTTC
TRBJ2-1 | . | . | TRBV5-5 | CASSLEPRPYNEQFF | TGTGCCAGCAGCTTGGAACCGAGGCCCTACAATGAGCAGTTCTTC
TRBJ2-7 | TRBD2 | . | TRBV4-3 | CASSLGLVGFYEQYF | TGCGCCAGCAGCCTTGGACTAGTCGGGTTTTACGAGCAGTACTTC
TRBJ2-3 | . | few | TRBV12-3/TRBV12-4 | CASSLGQGSTDTQYF | TGTGCCAGCAGTTTAGGGCAGGGTAGCACAGATACGCAGTATTTT
TRBJ2-1 | TRBD2 | medium-sized | TRBV6-2/TRBV6-3 | CASSYGAASGSHEQFF | TGTGCCAGCAGTTACGGGGCAGCTAGCGGGAGCCATGAGCAGTTCTTC
TRBJ2-7 | . | . | TRBV11-2 | CASSLIAPYYEQYF | TGTGCCAGCAGCTTAATAGCGCCGTACTACGAGCAGTACTTC
TRBJ1-6 | TRBD1 | many | TRBV6-5 | CASRPGTGFSPLHF | TGTGCCAGCAGACCCGGGACAGGGTTCTCACCCCTCCACTTT
TRBJ2-1 | TRBD2 | . | TRBV28 | CASSALAGAYNEQFF | TGTGCCAGCAGTGCATTAGCGGGAGCGTACAATGAGCAGTTCTTC
TRBJ2-1 | TRBD2 | many | TRBV6-2/TRBV6-3 | CASSPSQLAGGGNEQFF | TGTGCCAGCAGTCCTAGCCAACTAGCGGGAGGAGGCAATGAGCAGTTCTTC
TRBJ2-3 | . | many | TRBV7-2 | CASSSLSTDTQYF | TGTGCCAGCAGCTCCCTAAGCACAGATACGCAGTATTTT